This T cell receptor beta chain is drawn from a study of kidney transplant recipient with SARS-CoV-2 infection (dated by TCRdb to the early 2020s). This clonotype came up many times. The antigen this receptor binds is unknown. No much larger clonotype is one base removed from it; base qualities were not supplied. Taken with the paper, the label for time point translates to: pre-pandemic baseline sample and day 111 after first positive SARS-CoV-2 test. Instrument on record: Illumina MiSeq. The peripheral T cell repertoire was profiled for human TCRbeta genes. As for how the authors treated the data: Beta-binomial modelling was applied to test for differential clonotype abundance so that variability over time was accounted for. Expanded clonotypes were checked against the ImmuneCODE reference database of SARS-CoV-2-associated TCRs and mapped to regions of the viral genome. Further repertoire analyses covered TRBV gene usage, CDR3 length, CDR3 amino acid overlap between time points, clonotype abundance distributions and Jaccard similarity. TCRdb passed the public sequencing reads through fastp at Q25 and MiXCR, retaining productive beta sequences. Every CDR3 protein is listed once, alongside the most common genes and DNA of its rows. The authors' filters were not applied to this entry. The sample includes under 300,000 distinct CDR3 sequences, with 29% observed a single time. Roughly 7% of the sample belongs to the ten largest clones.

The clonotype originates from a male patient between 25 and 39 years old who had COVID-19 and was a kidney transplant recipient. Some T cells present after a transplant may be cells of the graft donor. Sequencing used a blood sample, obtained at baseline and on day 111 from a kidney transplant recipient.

The CDR3: CATSKGHSTRKTYGYTF. The DNA sequence is TGTGCCACCAGTAAGGGGCATAGTACCAGAAAGACCTATGGCTACACCTTC. The rearrangement joined TRBV24-1 to TRBJ1-2; the D gene is perhaps TRBD1, from 5 matching bases. V and J are truncated by 6 bases and 4 bases respectively, leaving an intervening sequence of 23 bases. Via the germline V gene, CDR1 is KGHDR and CDR2 SFDVKD. Measured from the cysteine to the phenylalanine, the CDR3 is 17 residues long. Only CDR3 DNA is held: 51 bases, read in frame from base 1.